The clone carrying this TCR beta chain was found once. Its antigen is not identified. This record comes from a study of shared clonotypes between healthy human individuals. Study findings and constraints: It was the non-shared clonotypes that had lower generation probabilities than clonotypes shared by all four donors. Estimated clonotype richness was generally higher in naive than memory subsets.

TCRdb's copy holds only in-frame clones and misses some; the assay was immunoSEQ multiplex PCR. Among hundreds of thousands of clones listed, around 73% were seen once. V lost 4 bases, J lost 4 bases, and 12 bases stayed unmatched. This CDR3 contains 17 residues. The germline CDR1 and CDR2 sequences are SGHAT and FQNNGV. The rearrangement joins TRBV11-2 to TRBJ1-1; 10 nucleotides align to TRBD1. The sequenced sample consisted of memory CD4+ T cells sorted from blood. Regarding subset: CD45RA-negative fraction. This TCR came from a woman under 40 in good health. Here the CDR3 reads CASSSTRAGQGRTEAFF. The CDR3 DNA follows: TGTGCCAGCAGCTCGACTCGAGCGGGACAGGGGCGCACTGAAGCTTTCTTT.